This entry concerns a single T cell receptor beta chain. The data belong to a study of T cell changes during pregnancy in multiple sclerosis. The CDR3 length is 14 residues. Germline V CDR1 and CDR2: SGHDT, YYEEEE. The ends were cut back, 3 bases at V and 0 bases at J, with 10 bases in the middle. Sequenced by immunoSEQ multiplex PCR; TCRdb stores in-frame clones only, minus some. The sample carries about 31,000 clones, approximately 91% recorded once. The chain combines TRBV5-6 with TRBJ2-7; D is unresolved. The TCR was taken from a female donor with multiple sclerosis, enrolled in a pregnancy study. Source: CD8+ T cells from peripheral blood mononuclear cells, taken in the second trimester of pregnancy. CDR3 DNA sequence: TGTGCCAGCAGCTCCCCGGGTACCTCCTACGAGCAGTACTTC. Protein sequence: CASSSPGTSYEQYF.